Listed below are T cell receptor beta chains from one sample, sequenced in a study of blood T cells in healthy people across ages. TCRdb independently ran MiXCR on the 5' RACE reads; one entry per CDR3 protein. The repertoire consists of approximately 690,000 distinct CDR3 sequences, with around 41% occurring once and the leading ten covering 25% to 35%. The sequenced material came from blood. These receptors were collected from a man at least 80 years old in good health. Each CDR3 is given with its conserved first and last residue. The D gene is left open where the match is weak. Size is stated for part of the rows, as once, few or many counts, or as a class when the clone is expanded.

V gene	D gene	clone size	J gene	CDR3 protein	CDR3 DNA
TRBV4-1	-	-	TRBJ1-1	CASSQAVGRTEAFF	TGCGCCAGCAGCCAGGCGGTGGGACGAACTGAAGCTTTCTTT
TRBV29-1	-	-	TRBJ2-1	CSVSPPGQLYNEQFF	TGCAGCGTCAGCCCCCCTGGACAGCTCTACAATGAGCAGTTCTTC
TRBV28	-	-	TRBJ2-5	CASSNWGLAAGETQYF	TGTGCCAGCAGCAACTGGGGGTTAGCGGCCGGGGAGACCCAGTACTTC
TRBV5-1	TRBD1	many	TRBJ1-2	CASGQGPSYGYTF	TGCGCCAGCGGACAGGGGCCATCCTATGGCTACACCTTC
TRBV12-3/TRBV12-4	TRBD1	-	TRBJ1-5	CASSRDSLSNQPPHF	TGTGCCAGCAGTAGGGACAGCCTTAGCAATCAGCCCCCGCATTTT
TRBV11-2	TRBD1	-	TRBJ2-7	CASSFQGASGEQYF	TGTGCCAGCAGCTTTCAGGGGGCTTCAGGCGAGCAGTACTTC
TRBV27	TRBD1	-	TRBJ1-2	CASSYRSAGGGGYTF	TGTGCCAGCAGCTACCGTTCGGCAGGGGGTGGAGGCTACACCTTC
TRBV4-2	TRBD1	many	TRBJ1-2	CASSQDLRTGGADYGYTF	TGTGCCAGCAGCCAAGATTTACGGACAGGGGGCGCGGACTATGGCTACACCTTC
TRBV20-1	-	few	TRBJ2-1	CTAASSYNEQFF	TGCACTGCCGCTAGCTCGTACAATGAGCAGTTCTTC
TRBV5-4	TRBD2	-	TRBJ2-3	CAYREGGGTDTQYF	TGTGCCTATCGGGAGGGAGGCGGCACAGATACGCAGTATTTT
TRBV7-8	-	-	TRBJ1-1	CASSSSGGARNTEAFF	TGTGCCAGCAGCTCCTCGGGGGGGGCGCGAAACACTGAAGCTTTCTTT
TRBV24-1	TRBD1	-	TRBJ1-5	CATSDLGTGVQPQHF	TGTGCCACCAGTGATTTGGGAACAGGGGTCCAGCCCCAGCATTTT
TRBV6-2/TRBV6-3	-	-	TRBJ2-7	CASSYSQEQYF	TGTGCCAGCAGTTACTCGCAGGAGCAGTACTTC
TRBV4-3	TRBD2	few	TRBJ2-1	CASSQGLLAGADEQFF	TGCGCCAGCAGCCAAGGCCTTCTAGCGGGGGCCGATGAGCAGTTCTTC
TRBV20-1	TRBD1	-	TRBJ1-6	CSAQLTGANSPLHF	TGCAGTGCCCAGCTAACAGGGGCAAATTCACCCCTCCACTTT
TRBV5-6	-	-	TRBJ2-7	CASSQTRGGGQYF	TGTGCCAGCAGCCAAACGCGGGGAGGGGGCCAGTACTTC
TRBV5-1	-	once	TRBJ2-5	CASSLVLVSEQYF	TGCGCCAGCAGCTTGGTGTTAGTTAGTGAGCAGTACTTC
TRBV6-2/TRBV6-3	-	-	TRBJ2-7	CASSYEDGGTYEQYF	TGTGCCAGCAGTTACGAGGACGGTGGAACCTACGAGCAGTACTTC
TRBV7-2	-	-	TRBJ1-1	CASSLKPGGGAFF	TGTGCCAGCAGCTTGAAGCCCGGGGGTGGAGCTTTCTTT
TRBV6-5	TRBD1	once	TRBJ2-1	CATRGQGVSYNEQFF	TGTGCCACCCGGGGACAGGGGGTTTCCTACAATGAGCAGTTCTTC
TRBV7-2	-	-	TRBJ2-5	CANSLGYWETQYF	TGTGCCAACAGCTTGGGTTATTGGGAGACCCAGTACTTC
TRBV7-2	TRBD1	once	TRBJ1-2	CASSLRRGQSYGYTF	TGTGCCAGCAGCCTCCGACGGGGACAGTCCTATGGCTACACCTTC
TRBV6-1	-	-	TRBJ2-5	CASSEPPDTAETQYF	TGTGCCAGCAGTGAGCCCCCCGACACAGCGGAGACCCAGTACTTC
TRBV4-3	-	-	TRBJ2-5	CASSQDYGSKETQYF	TGCGCCAGCAGCCAAGACTACGGGTCCAAAGAGACCCAGTACTTC
TRBV20-1	TRBD1	once	TRBJ1-4	CSARKTGTGSEKLFF	TGCAGTGCTAGAAAAACCGGGACAGGGTCGGAAAAACTGTTTTTT
TRBV5-1	TRBD2	few	TRBJ2-1	CASSQRTSGRLDEQFF	TGCGCCAGCAGCCAACGGACTAGCGGGAGACTCGATGAGCAGTTCTTC
TRBV29-1	-	few	TRBJ2-6	CSVMESGANVLTF	TGCAGCGTGATGGAATCGGGGGCCAACGTCCTGACTTTC
TRBV3-1	-	many	TRBJ1-1	CASSQGWGAFF	TGTGCCAGCAGCCAGGGATGGGGCGCTTTCTTT
TRBV12-3/TRBV12-4	TRBD2	many	TRBJ2-5	CASSLASGGAQQETQYF	TGTGCCAGCAGTCTTGCTAGCGGGGGGGCGCAACAAGAGACCCAGTACTTC
TRBV20-1	TRBD1	few	TRBJ1-6	CSARGFGQGGSGYNSPLHF	TGCAGTGCTAGGGGTTTCGGACAGGGGGGCTCCGGCTATAATTCACCCCTCCACTTT
TRBV28	-	many	TRBJ2-3	CASRKSSYTQYF	TGTGCCAGCAGAAAGTCTTCATACACGCAGTATTTT
TRBV6-6	-	-	TRBJ1-1	CASRPGGSATGTEAFF	TGTGCCAGCCGACCTGGGGGCAGCGCTACGGGCACTGAAGCTTTCTTT
TRBV25-1	TRBD1	-	TRBJ2-2	CASSDRTGGNTGELFF	TGTGCCAGCAGTGACCGTACAGGGGGGAACACCGGGGAGCTGTTTTTT
TRBV18	-	few	TRBJ2-3	CASSPVHLGTDTQYF	TGTGCCAGCTCACCAGTGCACCTAGGCACAGATACGCAGTATTTT
TRBV12-3/TRBV12-4	TRBD1	-	TRBJ2-7	CASSGQGALGEQYF	TGTGCCAGCAGTGGACAGGGGGCTTTAGGCGAGCAGTACTTC
TRBV3-1	-	-	TRBJ2-5	CASSRQTGSPTETQYF	TGTGCCAGCAGCCGTCAGACGGGAAGTCCCACAGAGACCCAGTACTTC
TRBV3-1	-	few	TRBJ2-3	CASSQDGSGGARTDTQYF	TGTGCCAGCAGCCAAGACGGCTCAGGGGGGGCCCGCACAGATACGCAGTATTTT
TRBV5-1	TRBD2	few	TRBJ2-7	CASIPGLAGGSYNEQYF	TGCGCCAGCATCCCGGGACTAGCGGGAGGCTCCTACAATGAGCAGTACTTC
TRBV28	-	-	TRBJ2-7	CASRPGGPPYEQYF	TGTGCCAGCAGGCCGGGTGGTCCCCCCTACGAGCAGTACTTC
TRBV18	-	few	TRBJ2-5	CASSPQQLETQYF	TGTGCCAGCTCACCACAGCAGCTAGAGACCCAGTACTTC
TRBV2	-	once	TRBJ1-2	CASTPTTTSGYTF	TGTGCCAGCACGCCTACCACCACTAGTGGCTACACCTTC
TRBV5-1	-	few	TRBJ2-3	CASRWDATDTQYF	TGCGCCAGCAGGTGGGACGCCACAGATACGCAGTATTTT
TRBV10-3	TRBD1	-	TRBJ1-2	CAISGGQGANYGYTF	TGTGCCATCAGTGGCGGACAGGGAGCCAACTATGGCTACACCTTC
TRBV7-9	-	few	TRBJ1-2	CASSLARAAGNYGYTF	TGTGCCAGCAGCTTAGCCCGGGCCGCGGGGAACTATGGCTACACCTTC
TRBV28	-	many	TRBJ2-7	CASSLWRGYYEQYF	TGTGCCAGCAGTTTATGGAGGGGGTACTACGAGCAGTACTTC
TRBV5-6	-	-	TRBJ2-5	CASTLRGAAETQYF	TGTGCCAGCACCCTGAGGGGGGCCGCAGAGACCCAGTACTTC
TRBV6-5	-	few	TRBJ1-2	CASSYSGRTNYGYTF	TGTGCCAGCAGTTACTCAGGCAGGACAAACTATGGCTACACCTTC
TRBV11-2	-	-	TRBJ2-1	CASTLFKASGKQFF	TGTGCCAGCACCCTCTTTAAGGCGAGCGGTAAGCAGTTCTTC
TRBV6-1	TRBD1	-	TRBJ2-1	CASGEAGTGTDNEQFF	TGTGCCAGCGGTGAAGCGGGGACAGGGACCGACAATGAGCAGTTCTTC
TRBV7-2	-	-	TRBJ2-6	CASSPGEAGANALTF	TGTGCCAGCAGCCCCGGGGAGGCCGGGGCCAACGCCCTGACTTTC
TRBV13	-	-	TRBJ1-6	CASSQLGQTYSPPHF	TGTGCCAGCAGCCAATTAGGACAGACGTATTCACCCCCCCACTTT
TRBV6-2/TRBV6-3	TRBD2	many	TRBJ2-1	CASSSSGGEYEEQFF	TGTGCCAGCAGTTCCTCGGGGGGGGAATACGAAGAGCAGTTCTTC
TRBV30	-	few	TRBJ2-1	CAWSGRSGYNEQFF	TGTGCCTGGAGTGGCCGCTCAGGTTACAATGAGCAGTTCTTC
TRBV2	TRBD1	-	TRBJ2-5	CARSPGTGPETQYF	TGTGCCAGATCTCCCGGGACAGGCCCAGAGACCCAGTACTTC
TRBV4-2	-	-	TRBJ2-3	CASSQFFSGSITSTDTQYF	TGTGCCAGCAGCCAATTTTTTTCGGGGTCCATAACGAGCACAGATACGCAGTATTTT